This T cell receptor beta chain was captured by sequencing in a study of neurological immune-mediated disorders. Overall study findings and caveats: Private repertoires in all groups were suggested by the finding that expanded clones across subjects shared no CDR3 amino acid sequences.

PBMCs stored at -80 C, numbering 2 million, were the origin of the unsorted libraries. The table lists this clonotype with many counts. Its antigen is unidentified. V lost 4 bases to trimming and J lost 2 bases; unmatched junction nucleotides: 13. Germline V lookup: CDR1 MNHNY, CDR2 SVGAGI (reference sequence). The length of the CDR3 is 17 residues. The cDNA came from 5'RACE with 10-nucleotide random UMIs. TCRdb recomputed calls from the 5' RACE reads with MiXCR, one row per CDR3 protein. The sample shows tens of thousands of distinct CDR3 sequences, 11% to 15% of them seen only once. The source of this sequence is a woman in her 50s with HTLV-1-associated myelopathy (HAM/TSP). V gene TRBV6-6 combines with J gene TRBJ2-5; TRBD2 matches 7 bases. Sequencing used PBMCs. The DNA of the CDR3 is TGTGCCAGCAGTTCCCCCATAGCGGGCCTGGGGCAAGAGACCCAGTACTTC. Translation: CASSSPIAGLGQETQYF.